Reported below is one TCR beta chain. Documented treatment: over 15 received Ad26.COV2.S at low or high dose, single or two shots; roughly 5 received placebo; per-sample allocation not given. Collection of the samples took place on day 63 after the first injection of vaccine or placebo. This sample was taken from a study of Ad26.COV2.S vaccination and SARS-CoV-2 variants. Sequenced by immunoSEQ multiplex PCR; TCRdb stores in-frame clones only, minus some. Found here are about 420,000 clones, roughly 90% of them singletons; the top ten hold 3.5% to 4%. The CDR3 is 19 residues long. From germline, CDR1 is SGDLS and CDR2 YYNGEE. Trimming cost V 4 bases and J 4 bases; bases outside gene matches: 12.

The rearrangement links TRBV9 to TRBJ2-3; TRBD2 aligns across 16 bases. The specimen comprised peripheral blood, sampled in a trial of Ad26.COV2.S vaccine versus placebo. This clonotype was sampled from a person between 18 and 65 years old who received the Ad26.COV2.S COVID-19 vaccine or a placebo. The chain's CDR3 is CASSPRSGTSGGAADTQYF. In nucleotides, the CDR3 is TGTGCCAGCAGCCCGCGATCCGGGACTAGCGGGGGGGCCGCAGATACGCAGTATTTT.